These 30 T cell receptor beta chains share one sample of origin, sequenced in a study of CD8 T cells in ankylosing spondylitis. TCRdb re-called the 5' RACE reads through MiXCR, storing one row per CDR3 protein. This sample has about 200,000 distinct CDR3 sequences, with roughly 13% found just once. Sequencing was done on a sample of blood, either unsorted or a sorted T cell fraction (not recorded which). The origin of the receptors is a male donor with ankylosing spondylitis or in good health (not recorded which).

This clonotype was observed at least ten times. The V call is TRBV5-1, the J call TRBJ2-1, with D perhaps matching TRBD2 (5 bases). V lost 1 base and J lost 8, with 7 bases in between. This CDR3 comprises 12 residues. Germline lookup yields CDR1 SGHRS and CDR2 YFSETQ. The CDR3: CASSLMRDEQFF. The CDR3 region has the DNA TGCGCCAGCAGCTTGATGAGGGATGAGCAGTTCTTC.

This chain's CDR3 is CASSSSPGQSYEQYF. DNA for the CDR3: TGTGCCAGCAGTTCATCACCGGGACAGAGCTACGAGCAGTACTTC. The V and J genes are TRBV2 and TRBJ2-7; 7 nucleotides match TRBD1. Germline CDR1 SNHLY, CDR2 FYNNEI. V lost 5 bases, J lost 3 bases, and 10 bases stayed unmatched. The CDR3 sequence is 15 residues long. The full variable domain, its missing parts supplied by reference TRBV2 and TRBJ2-7, is EPEVTQTPSHQVTQMGQEVILRCVPISNHLYFYWYRQILGQKVEFLVSFYNNEISEKSEIFDDQFSVERPDGSNFTLKIRSTKLEDSAMYFCASSSSPGQSYEQYFGPGTRLTVT.

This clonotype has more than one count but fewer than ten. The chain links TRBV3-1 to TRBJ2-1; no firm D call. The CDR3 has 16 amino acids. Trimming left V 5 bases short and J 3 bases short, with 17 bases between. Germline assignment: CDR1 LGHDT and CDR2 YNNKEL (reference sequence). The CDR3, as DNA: TGTGCCAGCAGCTGGTTTGAGGAAGGAAACTACAATGAGCAGTTCTTC. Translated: CASSWFEEGNYNEQFF.

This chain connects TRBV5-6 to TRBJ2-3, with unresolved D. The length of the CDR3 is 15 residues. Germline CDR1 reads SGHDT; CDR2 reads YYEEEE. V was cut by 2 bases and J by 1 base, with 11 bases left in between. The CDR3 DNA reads TGTGCCAGCAGCTTTGGAACAGCCCGCACAGATACGCAGTATTTT. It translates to CASSFGTARTDTQYF.

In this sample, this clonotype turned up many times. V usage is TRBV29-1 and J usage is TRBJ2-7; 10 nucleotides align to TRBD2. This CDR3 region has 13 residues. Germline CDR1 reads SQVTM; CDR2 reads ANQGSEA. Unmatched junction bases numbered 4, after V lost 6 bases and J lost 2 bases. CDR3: CSVQGLAAYEQYF. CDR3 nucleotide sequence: TGCAGCGTCCAAGGACTAGCGGCCTACGAGCAGTACTTC.

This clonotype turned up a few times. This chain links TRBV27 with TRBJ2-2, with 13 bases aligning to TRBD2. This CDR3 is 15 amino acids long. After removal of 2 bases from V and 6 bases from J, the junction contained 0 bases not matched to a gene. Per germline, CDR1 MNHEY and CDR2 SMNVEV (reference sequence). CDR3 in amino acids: CASSLGTSGAGELFF. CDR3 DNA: TGTGCCAGCAGTTTAGGGACTAGCGGGGCCGGGGAGCTGTTTTTT.

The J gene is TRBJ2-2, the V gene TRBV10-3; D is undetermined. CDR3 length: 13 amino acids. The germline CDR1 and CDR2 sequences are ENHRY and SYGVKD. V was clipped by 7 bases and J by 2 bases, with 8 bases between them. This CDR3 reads CAIMASNTGELFF. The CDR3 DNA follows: TGTGCCATCATGGCGTCTAACACCGGGGAGCTGTTTTTT.

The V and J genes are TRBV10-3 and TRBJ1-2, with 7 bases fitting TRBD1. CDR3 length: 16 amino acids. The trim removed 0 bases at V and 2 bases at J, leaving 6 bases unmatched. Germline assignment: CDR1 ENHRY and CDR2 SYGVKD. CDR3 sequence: CAISESPDRRNYGYTF. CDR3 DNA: TGTGCCATCAGTGAGTCCCCGGACAGGAGAAACTATGGCTACACCTTC.

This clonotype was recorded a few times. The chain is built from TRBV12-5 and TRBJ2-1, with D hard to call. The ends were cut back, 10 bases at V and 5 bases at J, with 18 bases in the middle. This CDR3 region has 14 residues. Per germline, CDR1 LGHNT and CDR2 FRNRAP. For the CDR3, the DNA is TGTGCTACCTCGCCCCCGGGTTTGGACAATGAGCAGTTCTTC. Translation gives CATSPPGLDNEQFF.

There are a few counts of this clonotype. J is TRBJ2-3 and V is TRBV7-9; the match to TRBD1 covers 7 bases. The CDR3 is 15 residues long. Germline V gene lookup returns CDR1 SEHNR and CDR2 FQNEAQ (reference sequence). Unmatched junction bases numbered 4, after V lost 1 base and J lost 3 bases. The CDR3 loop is CASSLVGGKTDTQYF. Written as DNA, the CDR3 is TGTGCCAGCAGCTTAGTAGGGGGCAAGACAGATACGCAGTATTTT.

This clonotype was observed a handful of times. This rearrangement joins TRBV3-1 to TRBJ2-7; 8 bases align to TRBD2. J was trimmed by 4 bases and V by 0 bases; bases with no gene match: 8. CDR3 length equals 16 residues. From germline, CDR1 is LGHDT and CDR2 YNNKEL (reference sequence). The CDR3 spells CASSQDYSGGPYEQYF. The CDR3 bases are TGTGCCAGCAGCCAAGATTACTCGGGAGGGCCATACGAGCAGTACTTC.

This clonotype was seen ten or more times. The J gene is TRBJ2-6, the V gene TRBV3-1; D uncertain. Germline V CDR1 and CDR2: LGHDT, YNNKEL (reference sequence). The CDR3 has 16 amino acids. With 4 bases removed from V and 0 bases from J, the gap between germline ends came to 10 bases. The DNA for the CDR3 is TGTGCCAGCAGCCCTCGCGGAATCTCTGGGGCCAACGTCCTGACTTTC. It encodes CASSPRGISGANVLTF.

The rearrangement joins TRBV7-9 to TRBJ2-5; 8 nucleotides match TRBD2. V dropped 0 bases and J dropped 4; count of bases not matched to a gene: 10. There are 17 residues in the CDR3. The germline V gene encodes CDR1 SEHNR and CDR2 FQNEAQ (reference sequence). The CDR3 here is CASSLAASGFGRETQYF. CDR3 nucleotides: TGTGCCAGCAGCTTAGCGGCTAGCGGGTTTGGGAGAGAGACCCAGTACTTC.

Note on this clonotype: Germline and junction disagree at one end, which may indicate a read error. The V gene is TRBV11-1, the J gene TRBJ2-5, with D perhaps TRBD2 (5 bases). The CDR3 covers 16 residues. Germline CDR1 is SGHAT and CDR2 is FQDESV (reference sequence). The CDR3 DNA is TGTTCCAGCAGCCCCCGTTCCGGGATGGCGGAAGAGACCCAGTACTTC. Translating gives CSSSPRSGMAEETQYF.

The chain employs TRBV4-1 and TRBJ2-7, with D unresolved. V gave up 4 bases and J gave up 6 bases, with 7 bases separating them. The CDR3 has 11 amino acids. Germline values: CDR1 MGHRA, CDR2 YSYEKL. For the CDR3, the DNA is TGCGCCAGCAGCCTGCTTGGCGAGCAGTACTTC. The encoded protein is CASSLLGEQYF.

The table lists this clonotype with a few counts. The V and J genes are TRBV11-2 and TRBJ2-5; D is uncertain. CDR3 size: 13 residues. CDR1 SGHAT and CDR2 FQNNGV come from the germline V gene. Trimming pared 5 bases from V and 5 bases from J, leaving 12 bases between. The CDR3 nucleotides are TGTGCCAGCAGCGCCGTACCCCGGGAGACCCAGTACTTC. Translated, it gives CASSAVPRETQYF.

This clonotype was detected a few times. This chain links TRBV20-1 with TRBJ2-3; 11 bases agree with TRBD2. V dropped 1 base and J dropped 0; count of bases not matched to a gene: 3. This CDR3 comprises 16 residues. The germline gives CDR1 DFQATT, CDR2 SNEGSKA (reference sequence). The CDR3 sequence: CSARGTSGFSTDTQYF. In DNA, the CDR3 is TGCAGTGCTAGAGGGACTAGCGGGTTTAGCACAGATACGCAGTATTTT.

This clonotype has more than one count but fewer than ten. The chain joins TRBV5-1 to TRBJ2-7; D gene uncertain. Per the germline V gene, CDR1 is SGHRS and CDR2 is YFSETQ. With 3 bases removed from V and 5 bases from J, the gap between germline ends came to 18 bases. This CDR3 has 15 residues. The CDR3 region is CASSSPEQLSHEQYF. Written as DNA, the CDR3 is TGCGCCAGCAGCTCCCCTGAGCAGCTATCGCACGAGCAGTACTTC.

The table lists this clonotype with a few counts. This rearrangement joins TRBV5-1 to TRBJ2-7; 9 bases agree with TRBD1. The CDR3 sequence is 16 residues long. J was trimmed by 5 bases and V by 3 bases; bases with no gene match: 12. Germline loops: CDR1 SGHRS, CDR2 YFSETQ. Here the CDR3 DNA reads TGCGCCAGCAGCTCTGGAGCCGGGACAGGGTACAACGAGCAGTACTTC. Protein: CASSSGAGTGYNEQYF.

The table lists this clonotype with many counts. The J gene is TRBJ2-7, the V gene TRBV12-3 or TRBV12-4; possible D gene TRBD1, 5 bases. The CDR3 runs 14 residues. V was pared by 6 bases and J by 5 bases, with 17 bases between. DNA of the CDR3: TGTGCCAGCAGCCAGACGTCCCCAGGGCACGAGCAGTACTTC. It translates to CASSQTSPGHEQYF.

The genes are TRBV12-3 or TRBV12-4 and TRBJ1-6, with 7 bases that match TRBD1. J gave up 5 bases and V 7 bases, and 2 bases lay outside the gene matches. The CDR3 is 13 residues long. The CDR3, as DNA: TGTGCCAGCACCGGGACAGATAATTCACCCCTCCACTTT. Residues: CASTGTDNSPLHF.

The CDR3, as DNA: TGTGCCAGCAGCCGGGACCCCGCCTACGAGCAGTACTTC. Amino acids: CASSRDPAYEQYF. The V gene is TRBV7-9, the J gene TRBJ2-7; D may be TRBD1 or TRBD2 (5 bases each). This CDR3 is 13 amino acids long. The germline V gene has CDR1 SEHNR and CDR2 FQNEAQ (reference sequence). V shed 5 bases and J shed 2 bases, with 10 bases lying between them.

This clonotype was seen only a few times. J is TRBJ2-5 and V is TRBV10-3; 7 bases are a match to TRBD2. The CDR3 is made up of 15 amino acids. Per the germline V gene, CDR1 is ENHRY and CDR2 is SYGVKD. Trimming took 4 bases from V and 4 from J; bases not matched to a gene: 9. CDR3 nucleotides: TGTGCCATCAGTGCACCGGGAGGTTCGAGAGAGACCCAGTACTTC. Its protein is CAISAPGGSRETQYF.

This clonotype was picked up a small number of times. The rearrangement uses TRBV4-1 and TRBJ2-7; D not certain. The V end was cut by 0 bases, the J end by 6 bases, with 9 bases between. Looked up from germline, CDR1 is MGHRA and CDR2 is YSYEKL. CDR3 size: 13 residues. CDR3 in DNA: TGCGCCAGCAGCCAAGAGAACGGTATCGAGCAGTACTTC. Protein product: CASSQENGIEQYF.

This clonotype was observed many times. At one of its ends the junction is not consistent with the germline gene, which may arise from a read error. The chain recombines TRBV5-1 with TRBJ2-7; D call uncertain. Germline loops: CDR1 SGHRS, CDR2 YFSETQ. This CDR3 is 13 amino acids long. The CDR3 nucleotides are TGCGCCAGCACCTTGGAAGCCTCCTACGAGCAGTACTTC. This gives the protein CASTLEASYEQYF. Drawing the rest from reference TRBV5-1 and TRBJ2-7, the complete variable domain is KAGVTQTPRYLIKTRGQQVTLSCSPISGHRSVSWYQQTPGQGLQFLFEYFSETQRNKGNFPGRFSGRQFSNSRSEMNVSTLELGDSALYLCASTLEASYEQYFGPGTRLTVT.

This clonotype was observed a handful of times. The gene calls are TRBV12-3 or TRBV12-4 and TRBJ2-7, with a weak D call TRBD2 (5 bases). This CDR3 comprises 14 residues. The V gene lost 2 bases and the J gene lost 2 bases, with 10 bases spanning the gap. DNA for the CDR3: TGTGCCAGCAGTTTAAGCAGGAGGCCCTACGAGCAGTACTTC. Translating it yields CASSLSRRPYEQYF.

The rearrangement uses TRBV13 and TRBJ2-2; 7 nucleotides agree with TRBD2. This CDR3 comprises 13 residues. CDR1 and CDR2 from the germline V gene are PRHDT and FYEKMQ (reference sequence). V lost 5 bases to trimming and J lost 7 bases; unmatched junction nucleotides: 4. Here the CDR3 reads CASSPSGIGELFF. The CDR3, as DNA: TGTGCCAGCAGCCCTAGCGGAATCGGGGAGCTGTTTTTT.

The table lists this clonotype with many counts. The CDR3 here is CSVETGGALETQYF. The CDR3 bases are TGCAGCGTTGAAACCGGGGGGGCCTTGGAGACCCAGTACTTC. The chain links TRBV29-1 to TRBJ2-5, with 8 bases fitting TRBD2. The V segment lost 2 bases and the J segment 5 bases; nucleotides outside the gene matches: 7. CDR3 length: 14 amino acids. Germline V gene lookup returns CDR1 SQVTM and CDR2 ANQGSEA.

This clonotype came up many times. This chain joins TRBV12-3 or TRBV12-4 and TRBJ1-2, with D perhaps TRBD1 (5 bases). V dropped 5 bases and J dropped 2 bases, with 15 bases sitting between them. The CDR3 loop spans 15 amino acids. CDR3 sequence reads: CASSPGGASNYGYTF. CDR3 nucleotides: TGTGCCAGCAGTCCCGGCGGGGCATCGAACTATGGCTACACCTTC.

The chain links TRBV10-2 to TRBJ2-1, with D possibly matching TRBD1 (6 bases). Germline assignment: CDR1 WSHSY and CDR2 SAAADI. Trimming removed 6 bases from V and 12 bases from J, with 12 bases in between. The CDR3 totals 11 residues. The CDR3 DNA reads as TGCGCCAGCAGGTTGGACAGTGGGCAGTTCTTC. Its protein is CASRLDSGQFF.